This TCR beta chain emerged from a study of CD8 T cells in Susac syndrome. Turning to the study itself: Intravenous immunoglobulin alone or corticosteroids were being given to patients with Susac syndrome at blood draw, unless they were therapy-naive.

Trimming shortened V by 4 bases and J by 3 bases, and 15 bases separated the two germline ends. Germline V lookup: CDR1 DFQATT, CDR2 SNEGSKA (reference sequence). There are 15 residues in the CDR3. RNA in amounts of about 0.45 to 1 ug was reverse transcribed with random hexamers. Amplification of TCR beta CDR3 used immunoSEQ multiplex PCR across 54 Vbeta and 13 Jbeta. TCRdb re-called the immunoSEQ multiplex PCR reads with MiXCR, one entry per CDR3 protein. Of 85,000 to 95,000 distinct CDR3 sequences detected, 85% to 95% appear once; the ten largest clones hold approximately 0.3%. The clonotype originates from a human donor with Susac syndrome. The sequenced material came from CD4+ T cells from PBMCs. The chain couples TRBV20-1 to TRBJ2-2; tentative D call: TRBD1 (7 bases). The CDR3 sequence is CSATGGFAHTGELFF. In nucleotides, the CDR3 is TGCAGTGCTACAGGGGGGTTTGCGCACACCGGGGAGCTGTTTTTT.